There are many counts of the clone carrying this T cell receptor beta chain. The data were taken from a study of molecular identifiers for immune sequencing clone quantification. TCRdb re-called the PCR reads through MiXCR, storing one row per CDR3 protein. This sample has roughly 320,000 distinct CDR3 sequences, with over 20% found just once. Germline assignment: CDR1 SGHRS and CDR2 YFSETQ. The CDR3 sequence is 15 residues long. Trimming cost V 4 bases and J 7 bases; bases outside gene matches: 13. The sample taken for sequencing was naive CD8+ T cells from blood, with Jurkat cell RNA spiked in. The subset: FACS-sorted CD8+CD4-CCR7+CD45RA+ naive T cells. The receptor comes from a human donor in good health. Some libraries in this study had Jurkat cell RNA spiked in. The chain employs TRBV5-1 and TRBJ1-2; 7 bases agree with TRBD1. The CDR3 nucleotides read TGCGCCAGCAGCCCTACTTCGAGGGGGCCTGTTGGCTACACCTTC. It yields the protein CASSPTSRGPVGYTF.